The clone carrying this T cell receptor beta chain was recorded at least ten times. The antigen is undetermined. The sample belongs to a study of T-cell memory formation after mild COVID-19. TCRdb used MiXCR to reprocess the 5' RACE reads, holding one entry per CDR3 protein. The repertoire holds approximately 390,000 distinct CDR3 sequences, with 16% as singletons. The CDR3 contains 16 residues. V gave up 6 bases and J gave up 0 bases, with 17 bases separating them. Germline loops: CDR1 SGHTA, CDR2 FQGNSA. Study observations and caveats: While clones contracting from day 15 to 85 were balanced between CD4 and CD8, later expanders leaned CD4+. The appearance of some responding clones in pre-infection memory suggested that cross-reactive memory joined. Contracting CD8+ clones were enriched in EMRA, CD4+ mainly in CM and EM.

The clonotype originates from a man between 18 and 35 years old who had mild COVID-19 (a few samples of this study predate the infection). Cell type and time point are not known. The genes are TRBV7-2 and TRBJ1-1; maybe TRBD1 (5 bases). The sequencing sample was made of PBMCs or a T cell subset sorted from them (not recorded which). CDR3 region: CASRSPGGAMNTEAFF. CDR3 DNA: TGTGCCAGCAGGTCTCCCGGCGGGGCCATGAACACTGAAGCTTTCTTT.